This entry features one T cell receptor (beta chain) sequence. Its target antigen remains unknown. No base quality information exists; no much larger clone differs at one position. This specimen comes from a study of T cell responses to AZD1222 COVID-19 vaccine (dated by TCRdb to 2020 to 2023). Some background on the complete study: AZD1222 recipients whose second dose came at about 4 weeks and those whose second dose came at about 12 weeks were combined into one group, since spike-specific TCR depth and breadth did not differ between the two schedules. TCR sequencing covered roughly 230 trial participants: 200 to 220 given two doses of AZD1222 and 26 given two doses of MenACWY control vaccine. Trial participants were enrolled by age into subgroups of 18-55, 56-69 and 70-plus years, and 148, 28 and 57 TCR-sequenced participants, respectively, were included in these subgroups. Here is what the overall study found, with its caveats: Nearly half of unique spike-specific TCRs reportedly recognized epitopes outside regions mutated in the B.1.351 and B.1.1.7 variants. Spike-specific TCR breadth and depth rose significantly after two AZD1222 doses compared with day 0 and with MenACWY recipients. Participants were mostly white British, with more females than males. The authors suggested clonal diversity may have been underestimated. Because no day 14 peak-response samples were available, the repertoires could be characterized only after the peak T cell response. Conclusions about previously exposed vaccinees were limited because only six AZD1222 recipients were SARS-CoV-2 seropositive at baseline. Vaccine-associated CD4 TCRs spanned the whole spike protein, with dominant responses in regions 160-218 and 743-854. The 56-69-year group was small, and its depth increase did not reach significance, likely because of low power.

The germline V gene specifies ENHRY as CDR1 and SYGVKD as CDR2. From its cysteine to its phenylalanine, the CDR3 spans 12 amino acids. The entry retains the CDR3 DNA only, 36 bases that are in frame from base 1. V is reduced by 10 bases and J by 1 base, leaving a spacing of 8 bases between them. According to the study, the label for this sample's time point signals: baseline before first vaccination. Samples from vaccinated people were obtained from the UK trials COV001 and COV002, which included a single-blind randomized controlled phase 2/3 trial of AZD1222 (ChAdOx1 nCoV-19) in healthy adults. For TCRbeta chain sequencing, PBMC samples from trial participants were taken at day 0 and at day 28 after the second dose. The CDR3 regions of human TCRbeta chains were subjected to immunosequencing. The authors' pipeline ran thus. TCRs in the repertoires were compared against a reference library of SARS-CoV-2-specific TCRs that had been generated with the MIRA antigen-specificity platform. Breadth meant the fraction of unique TCRs that were SARS-CoV-2-associated, whereas depth meant the fraction of total T cells that were SARS-CoV-2-associated. Each spike-specific TCR was assigned to its reactive spike region and to a CD4 or CD8 class using the MIRA data. Log10-transformed breadth and depth values were compared by one-way ANOVA with Sidak's multiple comparisons tests. TCRdb retrieved this table from immuneACCESS and kept in-frame rearrangements only. Not all clones are present; in checked studies, unresolved V genes account for under half, and no reason is known for the remainder. V and J calls plus clone size are reproduced from that table; the DNA served to infer D and trimming. The sample table shows fewer than 75,000 clones, and approximately 83% are seen once. Roughly 19% of the sample goes to the ten largest clones.

The input for sequencing was peripheral blood, taken on day 0 of AZD1222 vaccination. The origin of this receptor is an adult in good health. The V and J segments used are TRBV10-3 and TRBJ1-5, with no reliable assignment of the D segment. The DNA is TGTGCCACGCTTGGGAGCAATCAGCCCCAGCATTTT. Translated, this gives CATLGSNQPQHF.